One sample yielded the 22 T cell receptor beta chains listed below, sequenced in a study of T cell responses to AZD1222 COVID-19 vaccine. The data were produced by immunoSEQ multiplex PCR, yet TCRdb's version contains in-frame clones alone and is incomplete. Here the sample spans roughly 100,000 clones, around 87% being singletons. This specimen consisted of peripheral blood, obtained on day 0 of AZD1222 vaccination. The receptors here all came from an adult in good health.

The chain uses TRBV5-4 and TRBJ2-7; D is possibly TRBD1 (6 bases). Trimming removed 0 bases from V and 0 bases from J, with 10 bases in between. Germline V gene data show CDR1 as SGHNT and CDR2 as YYREEE (reference sequence). The CDR3 consists of 15 residues. The CDR3 reads CASSLAPDSSYEQYF. The CDR3 nucleotides read TGTGCCAGCAGCTTGGCCCCGGACAGCTCCTACGAGCAGTACTTC. Drawing the rest from reference TRBV5-4 and TRBJ2-7, the complete variable domain is ETGVTQSPTHLIKTRGQQVTLRCSSQSGHNTVSWYQQALGQGPQFIFQYYREEENGRGNFPPRFSGLQFPNYSSELNVNALELDDSALYLCASSLAPDSSYEQYFGPGTRLTVT.

The chain combines TRBV7-2 with TRBJ2-3; 7 bases are shared with TRBD2. The V and J ends lost 1 base and 0 bases, in that order; junction bases with no gene match: 1. Germline V gene lookup returns CDR1 SGHTA and CDR2 FQGNSA. The CDR3 length is 15 residues. The CDR3 sequence: CASSLERGSTDTQYF. In DNA, the CDR3 is TGTGCCAGCAGCTTAGAGCGGGGAAGCACAGATACGCAGTATTTT.

This clone was counted a single time. This chain joins TRBV5-5 and TRBJ2-3; tentative D call: TRBD1 (6 bases). Trimming left V 5 bases short and J 1 base short, with 8 bases between. This CDR3 has 13 residues. Germline V gene data show CDR1 as SGHKS and CDR2 as YYEKEE (reference sequence). CDR3 in amino acids: CASSKGGTDTQYF. The DNA for the CDR3 is TGTGCCAGCAGTAAGGGGGGCACAGATACGCAGTATTTT.

V is TRBV6-5 and J is TRBJ1-2; D is undetermined. CDR1 and CDR2 from the germline V gene are MNHEY and SVGAGI. Trimming took off 8 bases at V and 7 bases at J, with 8 bases between the two ends. The CDR3 totals 10 residues. The CDR3 region is CASFLVGYTF. CDR3 DNA: TGTGCCAGCTTTCTCGTTGGCTACACCTTC.

The chain links TRBV28 to TRBJ1-4, with unresolved D. With 3 bases removed from V and 8 bases from J, the gap between germline ends came to 7 bases. Germline V gene data show CDR1 as MDHEN and CDR2 as SYDVKM. The CDR3 is 12 residues long. For the CDR3, the DNA is TGTGCCAGCAGTTTGGCCGAAGAAAAACTGTTTTTT. As protein: CASSLAEEKLFF.

The rearrangement links TRBV7-3 to TRBJ2-4; TRBD2 agrees at 8 bases. V was pared by 5 bases and J by 0 bases, with 6 bases of the junction left unmatched. This CDR3 has 16 residues. Germline V lookup: CDR1 SGHTA, CDR2 FQGTGA. CDR3 in amino acids: CASSPGGAIAKNIQYF. CDR3 bases: TGTGCCAGCAGCCCCGGGGGGGCGATAGCCAAAAACATTCAGTACTTC. Full variable domain (rest looked up from reference TRBV7-3 and TRBJ2-4): GAGVSQTPSNKVTEKGKYVELRCDPISGHTALYWYRQSLGQGPEFLIYFQGTGAADDSGLPNDRFFAVRPEGSVSTLKIQRTERGDSAVYLCASSPGGAIAKNIQYFGAGTRLSVL.

V usage is TRBV3-1 (or the pseudogene TRBV3-2) and J usage is TRBJ1-4; a possible D gene is TRBD1 (6 bases). CDR3 size: 15 residues. CDR1 and CDR2 from the germline V gene are LGHDT and YNNKEL (reference sequence). Between the trimmed V and J ends, which lost 4 bases and 7 bases, there was a span of 16 bases. Written as DNA, the CDR3 is TGTGCCAGCAGCCCTCGGGGTTCAGGGGTTGAAAAACTGTTTTTT. This translates into CASSPRGSGVEKLFF.

The J gene is TRBJ2-1, the V gene TRBV10-3, with D perhaps TRBD1 (6 bases). The V end lost 5 bases, the J end lost 7 bases, and 15 bases lay between the germline ends. CDR3 length equals 14 residues. Germline values: CDR1 ENHRY, CDR2 SYGVKD. This CDR3 reads CAISSSPTGNEQFF. The CDR3 DNA is TGTGCCATCAGTTCATCACCAACAGGGAATGAGCAGTTCTTC.

The CDR3 loop reads CASSLVASGGLSTDTQYF. The CDR3 bases are TGTGCCAGCAGCTTAGTGGCTAGCGGGGGGTTAAGCACAGATACGCAGTATTTT. This sequence joins TRBV7-6 and TRBJ2-3; 11 bases are a match to TRBD2. CDR3 size: 18 residues. CDR1 and CDR2 from the germline V gene are SGHVS and FNYEAQ. The V segment lost 1 base and the J segment 0 bases; nucleotides outside the gene matches: 6.

The chain carries TRBV10-2 and TRBJ2-7, with 8 bases matching TRBD1. The CDR3 length is 12 residues. Germline loops: CDR1 WSHSY, CDR2 SAAADI. Losses at the gene ends were 6 bases for V and 4 bases for J; bases not matched to a gene: 2. CDR3 sequence (DNA): TGCGCCAGCAGAGACAGGGGTTACGAGCAGTACTTC. It codes for CASRDRGYEQYF.

CDR3 in DNA: TGTGCCAGCAGTTTAGCGGGACGGGATGAGCAGTTCTTC. Translating it yields CASSLAGRDEQFF. The chain joins TRBV12-3 or TRBV12-4 to TRBJ2-1; TRBD1 or TRBD2 may be the D gene (5 bases each). There are 13 residues in the CDR3. Between the trimmed V and J ends, which lost 0 bases and 8 bases, there was a span of 8 bases.

There are a few counts of this clone. The V and J genes are TRBV6-6 and TRBJ1-4, with D possibly TRBD1 on 5 matching bases. CDR3 length: 15 amino acids. V was clipped by 6 bases and J by 5 bases, with 16 bases between them. In germline, CDR1 is MNHNY, CDR2 SVGAGI (reference sequence). Here the CDR3 reads CASSHRQLKNEKLFF. In nucleotides, the CDR3 is TGTGCCAGCAGCCACAGGCAGCTCAAGAATGAAAAACTGTTTTTT.

The chain employs TRBV7-2 and TRBJ2-2; 12 bases align to TRBD1. The CDR3 has 18 residues. The germline V gene encodes CDR1 SGHTA and CDR2 FQGNSA. Trimming took 5 bases from V and 2 from J; bases not matched to a gene: 9. CDR3 residues: CASSQKGTGGLNTGELFF. Here the CDR3 DNA reads TGTGCCAGCAGCCAAAAAGGGACAGGGGGCCTCAACACCGGGGAGCTGTTTTTT.

The J gene is TRBJ1-5, the V gene TRBV25-1; D is undetermined. V dropped 3 bases and J dropped 4 bases, with 4 bases sitting between them. Germline V gene data show CDR1 as MGHDK and CDR2 as SYGVNS. The CDR3 has 12 amino acids. The CDR3 protein is CASSDQNQPQHF. The CDR3 DNA is TGTGCCAGCAGTGACCAGAATCAGCCCCAGCATTTT. Full variable domain (remainder filled in from reference TRBV25-1 and TRBJ1-5): EADIYQTPRYLVIGTGKKITLECSQTMGHDKMYWYQQDPGMELHLIHYSYGVNSTEKGDLSSESTVSRIRTEHFPLTLESARPSHTSQYLCASSDQNQPQHFGDGTRLSIL.

V gene TRBV14 combines with J gene TRBJ1-1; no reliable D call. CDR1 is SGHDN and CDR2 is FVKESK in the germline V gene. The CDR3 spans 14 residues. The V gene lost 6 bases and the J gene lost 3 bases, with 14 bases spanning the gap. The CDR3 nucleotides are TGTGCCAGCAGACGCCGGGCGCAGGACACTGAAGCTTTCTTT. It specifies CASRRRAQDTEAFF. Full variable domain (outside the CDR3, taken from reference TRBV14 and TRBJ1-1): EAGVTQFPSHSVIEKGQTVTLRCDPISGHDNLYWYRRVMGKEIKFLLHFVKESKQDESGMPNNRFLAERTGGTYSTLKVQPAELEDSGVYFCASRRRAQDTEAFFGQGTRLTVV.

The chain employs TRBV4-3 and TRBJ1-6; D is unresolved. Germline V gives CDR1 LGHNA, CDR2 YSLEER. Trimming shortened V by 1 base and J by 8 bases, and 12 bases separated the two germline ends. The CDR3 is 15 residues long. CDR3 amino acids: CASSQAPQPDSPLHF. The DNA of the CDR3 is TGCGCCAGCAGCCAAGCTCCCCAACCGGATTCACCCCTCCACTTT.

This sequence joins TRBV5-1 and TRBJ2-5, with unresolved D. This CDR3 region has 12 residues. Trimming shortened V by 2 bases and J by 2 bases, and 4 bases separated the two germline ends. Germline V gene sequence: CDR1 SGHRS, CDR2 YFSETQ. CDR3 DNA: TGCGCCAGCAGCTTTTTTCAAGAGACCCAGTACTTC. Its protein product is CASSFFQETQYF.

The rearrangement uses TRBV7-8 and TRBJ1-3, with D perhaps matching TRBD1 (5 bases). The CDR3 sequence is 17 residues long. Deletions cut 3 bases from V and 0 bases from J, with 15 bases between. Germline CDR1 SGHVS, CDR2 FQNEAQ. This chain's CDR3 is CASSFRDPWSSGNTIYF. DNA for the CDR3: TGTGCCAGCAGCTTCCGGGACCCTTGGAGCTCTGGAAACACCATATATTTT. The full variable domain, in which reference TRBV7-8 and TRBJ1-3 provide the parts outside the CDR3, is GAGVSQSPRYKVAKRGQDVALRCDPISGHVSLFWYQQALGQGPEFLTYFQNEAQLDKSGLPSDRFFAERPEGSVSTLKIQRTQQEDSAVYLCASSFRDPWSSGNTIYFGEGSWLTVV.

This clone was seen once. The chain combines TRBV29-1 with TRBJ1-1, with unresolved D. The CDR3 is 14 residues long. Germline V gene lookup returns CDR1 SQVTM and CDR2 ANQGSEA. The germline V and J ends were trimmed by 6 bases and 4 bases, with 18 bases remaining between them. Written as DNA, the CDR3 is TGCAGCGTGAAGGACCCCCCGGTGAGCACTGAAGCTTTCTTT. This codes for CSVKDPPVSTEAFF.

This chain links TRBV24-1 with TRBJ2-5, with D perhaps being TRBD1 or TRBD2 (5 bases each). The CDR3 has 14 amino acids. Germline loops: CDR1 KGHDR, CDR2 SFDVKD. Trimming took off 2 bases at V and 2 bases at J, with 8 bases between the two ends. The DNA of the CDR3 is TGTGCCACCAGTGATTCGGGGCCTCAAGAGACCCAGTACTTC. Amino acids: CATSDSGPQETQYF.

The genes are TRBV28 and TRBJ2-3, with D perhaps matching TRBD1 (8 bases). V gave up 6 bases and J gave up 2 bases, with 18 bases separating them. CDR3 size: 16 residues. Germline V lookup: CDR1 MDHEN, CDR2 SYDVKM. CDR3 sequence: CASSETQGGITDTQYF. CDR3 DNA sequence: TGTGCCAGCAGCGAAACACAGGGGGGGATCACAGATACGCAGTATTTT.

V gene TRBV9 combines with J gene TRBJ1-1, with D hard to call. CDR1 is SGDLS and CDR2 is YYNGEE in the germline V gene. Trimming took off 0 bases at V and 4 bases at J, with 16 bases between the two ends. The CDR3 sequence is 16 residues long. CDR3 nucleotide sequence: TGTGCCAGCAGCGTAGGAAACAGCAATTTACCCACTGAAGCTTTCTTT. Amino acid sequence: CASSVGNSNLPTEAFF.